This TCR beta chain was sequenced for a study of relationships among human T cell subsets (dated by TCRdb to the early 2010s). General notes on the study: Sequencing was performed on eight distinct blood T cell populations: pan T, CD8 cytotoxic, regulatory, Th1, Th2, naive plus transitional, activated and memory cells. Overall study outcomes, separate from this receptor: T cell counts went unrecorded for a couple of pan T samples, which were processed alongside pan B cells. Over 55% of CD8+ cytotoxic sequences were found to belong to clones with over 100 reads, whereas few such clones were observed in the regulatory and Th2 subsets. The substantial sharing of CDR3s among Th1, Th2 and regulatory T cells was interpreted as suggesting that cell fate choices are stochastic. A CD4+CD8+ double-positive population could not be excluded by the bead-based sorting. V, D and J usage, CDR3 length and N-nucleotide additions showed no statistically significant differences among the seven subsets.

V is cut by 6 bases and J by 3 bases, and the space between the germline ends is 16 bases. CDR1 and CDR2 were assigned from the germline V gene as MNHEY and SVGAGI. The CDR3 sequence holds 15 residues, the cysteine and phenylalanine included. The DNA shown is the 45-base CDR3, in frame from base 1. Receptor amplification or capture employed multiplex PCR. TCRdb lists the instrument as 454 GS FLX. TCR alpha and beta CDR3 regions were amplified from mRNA by semiquantitative ARM-PCR. In ARM-PCR, tagged nested gene-specific primers were used first, and communal superprimers then performed exponential amplification. Before the second amplification round was performed on first-round PCR products, the nested primers were removed by exonuclease. The amplicons were sequenced on the 454 platform, a system that can rapidly sequence millions of DNA fragments without cloning bias. A read was counted as effective if the read could be mapped to both V and J germline segments. Per the source publication's procedure: IRmap, which uses pyromap, a Smith-Waterman modification adapted to 454 sequencing errors, was used to assign reads to germline V, D and J segments. To filter D-beta assignments, cutoffs were set at the 99th percentile of the alignment scores obtained from simulated random sequences. The CDR3 was taken to be the amino acids lying between the conserved V-segment Y[YFLI]C motif and the J-segment [FW]GXGT motif. A compound Poisson process model, previously applied to large-scale EST data, was used to estimate repertoire diversity. A procedure for detecting cross-contamination was used to argue that the shared CDR3s did not come from sample contamination. TCRdb reworked the public reads: Q25 trimming with fastp, MiXCR clone assembly, productive beta chains retained. Records with the same CDR3 protein are collapsed into one entry carrying the most frequent genes and DNA. What appears here as the V and J calls and clone size reflects TCRdb's work, not the paper's. In all, the sample holds around 14,000 distinct CDR3 sequences, and about three fifths of those were seen once. The top ten clones comprise about 35% of the sample.

A remark on this clonotype: What this receptor recognizes is not known. Within one base of it there is no much larger clone, and no base qualities were kept.

Miltenyi superparamagnetic beads coated with subset-specific monoclonal antibodies were used for isolation of the T cell subsets. Every T cell population came from peripheral blood. Whole blood was subjected to Ficoll separation to obtain mononuclear cells, from which monocytes were subsequently depleted using anti-CD14 microbeads. Isolated cell populations were immediately resuspended in RNAprotect reagent. In general terms, the pan T sample was made up of CD3+ T cells. The TCR comes from a man aged 40-49 years in good health. Source material: total T cells sorted from blood. The meaning of the sample's cell subset or site label: CD3+ T cells in general. The rearranged chain carries TRBV6-5 and TRBJ2-3, with a tentative D call of TRBD1 or TRBD2, each matching 5 bases. The DNA sequence is as follows: TGTGCCAGCAGACGTACCGGGGCGAGGACAGATACGCAGTATTTT. Translation gives CASRRTGARTDTQYF.